This T cell receptor (beta chain) was identified in a study of CD8 T cells in Susac syndrome. High-throughput TCR beta sequencing covered peripheral CD8+ and CD4+ T cells. J gave up 5 bases and V 4 bases, and 5 bases lay outside the gene matches. Germline CDR1 reads SGHNT; CDR2 reads YYREEE (reference sequence). The CDR3 extends over 15 amino acids. An amount of RNA that ranged from about 0.45 to 1 ug was reverse transcribed with random hexamers. The amplification used immunoSEQ multiplex PCR on TCR beta CDR3; it spanned 54 Vbeta and 13 Jbeta. TCRdb analysed the immunoSEQ multiplex PCR reads with MiXCR anew, one entry per CDR3 protein. The table records around 150,000 distinct CDR3 sequences, less than 95% of them present only once.

The sequencing sample was made of CD4+ T cells from PBMCs. This clonotype originated in a human donor with multiple sclerosis. The gene calls are TRBV5-4 and TRBJ2-1; 11 positions match TRBD2. The CDR3 nucleotides read TGTGCCAGCAGCCCCTTTAGCGGGAGGGACAATGAGCAGTTCTTC. It codes for CASSPFSGRDNEQFF.